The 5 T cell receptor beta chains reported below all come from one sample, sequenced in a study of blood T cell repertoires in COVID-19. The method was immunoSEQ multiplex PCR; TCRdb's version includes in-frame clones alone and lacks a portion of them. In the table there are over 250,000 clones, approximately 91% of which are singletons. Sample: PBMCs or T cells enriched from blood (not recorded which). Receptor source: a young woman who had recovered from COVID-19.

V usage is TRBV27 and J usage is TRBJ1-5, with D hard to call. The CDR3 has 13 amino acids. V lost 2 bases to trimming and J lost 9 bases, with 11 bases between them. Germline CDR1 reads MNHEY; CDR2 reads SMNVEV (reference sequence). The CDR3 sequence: CASSLGSMRPQHF. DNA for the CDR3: TGTGCCAGCAGTTTAGGTAGCATGCGGCCCCAGCATTTT.

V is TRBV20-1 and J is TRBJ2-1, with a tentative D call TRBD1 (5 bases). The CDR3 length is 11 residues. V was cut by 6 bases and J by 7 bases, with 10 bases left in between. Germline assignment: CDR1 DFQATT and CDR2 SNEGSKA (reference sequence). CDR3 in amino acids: CSARAGNEQFF. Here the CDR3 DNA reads TGCAGTGCGCGCGCAGGGAATGAGCAGTTCTTC.

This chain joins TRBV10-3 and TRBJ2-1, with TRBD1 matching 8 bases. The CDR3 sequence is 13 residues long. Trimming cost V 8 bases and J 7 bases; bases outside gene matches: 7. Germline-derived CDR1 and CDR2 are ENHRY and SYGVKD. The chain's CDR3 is CAIGQGLENEQFF. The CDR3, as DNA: TGTGCCATCGGACAGGGACTGGAGAATGAGCAGTTCTTC.

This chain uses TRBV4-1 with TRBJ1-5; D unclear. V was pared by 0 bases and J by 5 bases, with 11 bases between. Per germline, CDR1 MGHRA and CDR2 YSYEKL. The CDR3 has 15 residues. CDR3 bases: TGCGCCAGCAGCCAAGATCCTAACCAATATCAGCCCCAGCATTTT. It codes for CASSQDPNQYQPQHF.

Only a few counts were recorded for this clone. CDR3 loop: CASSLRTSYEQYF. In DNA form, the CDR3 reads TGTGCCAGCAGCCTCCGGACATCCTACGAGCAGTACTTC. This chain uses TRBV11-3 with TRBJ2-7; D might be TRBD1 (5 bases). Germline CDR1 SGHNT, CDR2 YENEEA. CDR3 length: 13 residues. V dropped 5 bases and J dropped 1 base, with 9 bases sitting between them.